The 18 T cell receptor beta chains below come from one sample, sequenced in a study of cytomegalovirus exposure and HLA in healthy donors. In the PCR, 60 Vbeta and 13 Jbeta primers were used. TCRdb's copy holds only in-frame clones and misses some; the assay was immunoSEQ multiplex PCR. The data show about 50,000 clones, about three quarters seen once. What was sequenced was PBMCs. These receptors were obtained from a woman in her forties in good health and CMV-seropositive.

V usage is TRBV27 and J usage is TRBJ2-1; a weak D match, TRBD1 (5 bases). V lost 3 bases to trimming and J lost 7 bases, with 7 bases between them. The CDR3 has 12 amino acids. The germline CDR1 and CDR2 sequences are MNHEY and SMNVEV (reference sequence). CDR3 DNA sequence: TGTGCCAGCAGTTTGCAGGGAAATGAGCAGTTCTTC. Translation gives CASSLQGNEQFF.

The V call is TRBV5-1, the J call TRBJ2-2; perhaps TRBD1 as D (6 bases). Trimming left V 0 bases short and J 7 bases short, with 19 bases between. CDR1 SGHRS and CDR2 YFSETQ come from the germline V gene. The CDR3 extends over 17 amino acids. The CDR3 protein is CASSLESGTVRGGELFF. The CDR3 DNA sequence: TGCGCCAGCAGCTTGGAGTCAGGGACCGTCAGGGGCGGGGAGCTGTTTTTT. The whole variable domain, filled in from reference TRBV5-1 and TRBJ2-2, reads KAGVTQTPRYLIKTRGQQVTLSCSPISGHRSVSWYQQTPGQGLQFLFEYFSETQRNKGNFPGRFSGRQFSNSRSEMNVSTLELGDSALYLCASSLESGTVRGGELFFGEGSRLTVL.

The rearrangement joins TRBV18 to TRBJ1-3; D not certain. Germline CDR1 is KGHSH and CDR2 is LQKENI. Trimming took 3 bases from V and 4 from J, leaving 7 bases between them. This CDR3 region has 13 residues. The CDR3: CASSPLEGNTIYF. In DNA form, the CDR3 reads TGTGCCAGCTCACCTTTAGAGGGAAACACCATATATTTT.

The chain joins TRBV7-2 to TRBJ2-7; 7 bases agree with TRBD1. The CDR3 contains 14 residues. V dropped 5 bases and J dropped 3; count of bases not matched to a gene: 7. The germline V gene has CDR1 SGHTA and CDR2 FQGNSA. The CDR3 is CASSPGAGGYEQYF. The CDR3 coding sequence is TGTGCCAGCAGCCCCGGGGCAGGGGGCTACGAGCAGTACTTC.

The chain uses TRBV7-2 and TRBJ1-6, with 8 bases identical to TRBD1. V shed 4 bases and J 2 bases; nucleotides not matched to a gene: 1. The CDR3 totals 15 residues. CDR1 and CDR2 (germline): SGHTA, FQGNSA. CDR3 loop: CASSSGQAYNSPLHF. The CDR3 DNA sequence: TGTGCCAGCAGCTCGGGACAGGCCTATAATTCACCCCTCCACTTT.

This chain links TRBV5-4 with TRBJ2-7, with 7 nucleotides matching TRBD2. The CDR3 has 17 amino acids. CDR1 is SGHNT, CDR2 YYREEE, per germline (reference sequence). Trimming took 4 bases from V and 1 from J; bases not matched to a gene: 14. CDR3 region: CASSRGRGGGGSYEQYF. CDR3 DNA sequence: TGTGCCAGCAGCCGAGGGAGGGGCGGGGGAGGATCCTACGAGCAGTACTTC.

The CDR3 loop reads CATSRPQGGGTEAFF. The CDR3, as DNA: TGTGCCACCAGCAGACCACAGGGCGGGGGCACTGAAGCTTTCTTT. The chain employs TRBV15 and TRBJ1-1, with TRBD1 as a possible D gene (6 bases). This CDR3 has 15 residues. Germline assignment: CDR1 LNHNV and CDR2 YYDKDF (reference sequence). The germline V and J ends were trimmed by 2 bases and 4 bases, with 14 bases remaining between them.

The J gene is TRBJ1-6, the V gene TRBV11-2, with D possibly TRBD1 on 5 matching bases. The CDR3 loop spans 14 amino acids. V was shortened by 0 bases and J by 9 bases, with 9 bases between the two germline ends. Germline V CDR1 and CDR2: SGHAT, FQNNGV. The CDR3 loop reads CASSLDGGGSPLHF. For the CDR3, the DNA is TGTGCCAGCAGCTTAGATGGGGGGGGTTCACCCCTCCACTTT.

V gene TRBV2 combines with J gene TRBJ2-2; TRBD1 matches at 10 bases. Unmatched junction bases numbered 12, after V lost 7 bases and J lost 7 bases. Per the germline V gene, CDR1 is SNHLY and CDR2 is FYNNEI. The CDR3 extends over 16 amino acids. CDR3 sequence (DNA): TGTGCCAGCACCGAGCGGGGGACAGGGGTCGTCGGGGAGCTGTTTTTT. Its translation: CASTERGTGVVGELFF.

The chain is built from TRBV2 and TRBJ2-2, with D possibly matching TRBD2 (6 bases). Germline assignment: CDR1 SNHLY and CDR2 FYNNEI. V shed 8 bases and J shed 0 bases, with 13 bases lying between them. CDR3 length: 15 amino acids. CDR3 bases: TGTGCCAGCCGGTCCGGCGGGGCGAACACCGGGGAGCTGTTTTTT. Translation gives CASRSGGANTGELFF.

The CDR3 nucleotides are TGCAGCGCCGGACGGTTTAGCGGGGGGTCCTCCTACAATGAGCAGTTCTTC. Translation gives CSAGRFSGGSSYNEQFF. The chain has TRBV29-1 and TRBJ2-1; TRBD2 matches 10 bases. The germline CDR1 and CDR2 sequences are SQVTM and ANQGSEA. J gave up 0 bases and V 7 bases, and 12 bases lay outside the gene matches. This CDR3 is 17 amino acids long.

The rearrangement uses TRBV4-3 and TRBJ1-6, with unresolved D. Trimming stripped 0 bases from V and 1 base from J, with 7 bases between. Germline V gene sequence: CDR1 LGHNA, CDR2 YSLEER. There are 16 residues in the CDR3. CDR3 nucleotide sequence: TGCGCCAGCAGCCAAGAGTGGAGGTCCTATAATTCACCCCTCCACTTT. Encoded protein: CASSQEWRSYNSPLHF.

The chain employs TRBV27 and TRBJ2-3; possibly TRBD1 for D (6 bases). The CDR3 has 18 residues. CDR1 and CDR2 from the germline V gene are MNHEY and SMNVEV (reference sequence). V was shortened by 2 bases and J by 6 bases, with 24 bases between the two germline ends. CDR3 protein: CASSLRGAPQQGGDTQYF. Written as DNA, the CDR3 is TGTGCCAGCAGTTTACGGGGAGCGCCTCAACAGGGCGGGGATACGCAGTATTTT.

The rearrangement links TRBV4-3 to TRBJ2-7; 11 nucleotides align to TRBD1. CDR1 is LGHNA and CDR2 is YSLEER in the germline V gene. Trimming cost V 0 bases and J 6 bases; bases outside gene matches: 7. This CDR3 has 16 residues. CDR3 sequence: CASSQDRTGGGVEQYF. DNA of the CDR3: TGCGCCAGCAGCCAAGATCGGACAGGGGGCGGGGTCGAGCAGTACTTC.

The rearrangement links TRBV4-2 to TRBJ2-3; 11 nucleotides align to TRBD2. CDR3 length: 16 amino acids. V was pared by 3 bases and J by 3 bases, with 5 bases of the junction left unmatched. The germline V gene has CDR1 LGHNA and CDR2 YNFKEQ. The DNA for the CDR3 is TGTGCCAGCAGCCAGGAAGTAGCGGGAGGGACAGATACGCAGTATTTT. This encodes CASSQEVAGGTDTQYF.

The chain recombines TRBV29-1 with TRBJ1-1; 7 bases map to TRBD1. This CDR3 region has 13 residues. The J segment lost 6 bases and the V segment lost 1 base, leaving 5 bases of the junction unmatched. The V gene's germline CDR1 is SQVTM and CDR2 ANQGSEA. The DNA of the CDR3 is TGCAGCGTTGAAGGCGACAGGGCCCCTGAAGCTTTCTTT. Its protein product is CSVEGDRAPEAFF.

This clone was picked up one time. The rearrangement uses TRBV5-1 and TRBJ2-5; TRBD1 is a possible D gene (6 bases). Trimming left V 5 bases short and J 0 bases short, with 11 bases between. The length of the CDR3 is 14 residues. CDR1 and CDR2 (germline): SGHRS, YFSETQ. CDR3: CASRWGTNQETQYF. The CDR3 nucleotides read TGCGCCAGCAGGTGGGGGACAAACCAAGAGACCCAGTACTTC.

The chain links TRBV20-1 to TRBJ1-1, with D perhaps matching TRBD1 (5 bases). The germline gives CDR1 DFQATT, CDR2 SNEGSKA (reference sequence). The CDR3 spans 11 residues. CDR3 region: CSADRNTEAFF. DNA for the CDR3: TGCAGCGCCGACAGGAACACTGAAGCTTTCTTT.